A few counts support the clone carrying this TCR beta chain. The antigen remains undetermined. This sample was taken from a study of T cells in Graves' hyperthyroidism and ophthalmopathy. Whole-study findings and limits: Ophthalmopathy cases were set apart from stable hyperthyroidism by a 13 V-J model.

It was RNA transcripts that yielded the amplified TCR beta CDR3 regions. When the TCR CDR3 underwent first-round RT-PCR, the HTBI primer set was used. TCRdb itself ran the multiplex PCR reads through MiXCR, one entry per CDR3 protein. The sample lists 500,000 to 750,000 distinct CDR3 sequences; around 14% were seen once. Hyperthyroidism had been newly diagnosed in patients aged 18 to 65, and its duration was under 2 months. Patients with uncontrolled infections, other autoimmune diseases, pregnancy or lactation were excluded. The sample was blood. The sequence was obtained from a woman in her twenties or thirties with Graves' hyperthyroidism.

CDR3 protein: CASSLTLAGSPYNEQFF. The DNA for the CDR3 is TGTGCCAGCAGCCTAACACTAGCGGGGTCCCCCTACAATGAGCAGTTCTTC. The chain links TRBV7-9 to TRBJ2-1, with 10 bases lining up with TRBD2. The CDR3 is 17 residues long. V trimming: 5 bases; J trimming: 2 bases; junction bases outside the gene matches: 9. Germline V gene data show CDR1 as SEHNR and CDR2 as FQNEAQ (reference sequence).